This TCR beta chain was identified in a study of breast tumors, draining lymph nodes, adjacent tissues. Study-level findings and limits: Compared with lymph nodes, tumors were less diverse; compared with nontumor tissue, more.

A note on this clonotype: Its antigen remains unknown.

A single record per CDR3 protein comes from TCRdb applying MiXCR to the multiplex PCR reads. The data contain 15,000 or so distinct CDR3 sequences, around 47% of them singletons. The CDR3 length is 15 residues. V lost 3 bases to trimming and J lost 5 bases, with 17 bases between them. The germline V gene has CDR1 SGDLS and CDR2 YYNGEE. The rearrangement joins TRBV9 to TRBJ1-2, with D maybe TRBD1 (5 bases). The sequence derives from a female donor with breast cancer. Some clones in this sample may be carry-over from other donors' samples. What was sequenced was tumor-adjacent breast tissue. The chain's CDR3 is CASSGTVWGDYGYTF. The CDR3 nucleotides read TGTGCCAGCAGCGGAACCGTTTGGGGGGATTATGGCTACACCTTC.